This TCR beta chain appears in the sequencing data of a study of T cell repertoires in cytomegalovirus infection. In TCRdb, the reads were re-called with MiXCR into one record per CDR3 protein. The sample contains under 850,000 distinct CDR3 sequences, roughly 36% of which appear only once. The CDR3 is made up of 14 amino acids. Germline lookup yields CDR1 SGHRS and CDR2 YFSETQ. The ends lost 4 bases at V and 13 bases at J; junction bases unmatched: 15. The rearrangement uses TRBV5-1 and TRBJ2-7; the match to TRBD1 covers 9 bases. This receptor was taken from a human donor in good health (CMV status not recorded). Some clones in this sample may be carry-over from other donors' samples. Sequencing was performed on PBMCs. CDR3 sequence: CASSEGQGPTPLYF. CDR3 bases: TGCGCCAGCAGCGAGGGACAGGGTCCGACACCCTTATACTTC.